This T cell receptor (beta chain) was sequenced during a study of metastatic and nonmetastatic thyroid tumors. Study details: For malignant and benign thyroid patients, tumor or nodule tissue and blood were the sources whose repertoires were compared. Whole-study results and caveats: In both blood and tumor samples, TCR beta diversity was reported significantly higher for malignant than benign nodules.

Thyroid surgery had not been preceded by any treatment in any patient. TCRdb called clones again from the PCR reads with MiXCR. The sample shows some 83,000 clones, under 15% of them seen only once. The germline CDR1 and CDR2 sequences are DFQATT and SNEGSKA (reference sequence). After removal of 4 bases from V and 8 bases from J, the junction contained 12 bases not matched to a gene. The CDR3 totals 15 residues. In this sample, this clone turned up many times. Its antigen is still unknown. The chain joins TRBV20-1 to TRBJ1-4; TRBD1 aligns across 8 bases. The material sequenced was tumor tissue. The clonotype originates from a female donor with papillary thyroid cancer or a benign thyroid nodule (not recorded which). Some clones in this sample may be carry-over from other donors' samples. CDR3 nucleotide sequence: TGCAGTGCTACCCCTCTGCGGGACAGGAACGAAAAACTGTTTTTT. It codes for CSATPLRDRNEKLFF.